This T cell receptor (beta chain) comes out of a study of blood T cell repertoires in COVID-19. Sequencing was performed with immunoSEQ multiplex PCR; in TCRdb, only in-frame clones are kept and a portion is missing. The data hold 300,000 to 350,000 clones, with over 80% observed a single time. The trim removed 7 bases at V and 4 bases at J, leaving 3 bases unmatched. The CDR3 contains 12 residues. CDR1 MDHEN and CDR2 SYDVKM come from the germline V gene. The chain has TRBV28 and TRBJ1-2; TRBD1 aligns across 7 bases. Sequenced material: peripheral blood. The source of this sequence is a man aged 25-45 years with COVID-19, enrolled during active disease. The CDR3 region has the DNA TGTGCCAGCAAGACAGGGCCCTATGGCTACACCTTC. It encodes CASKTGPYGYTF.